This TCR beta chain was sequenced for a study of T cell repertoires in cytomegalovirus infection. Overall study: Recently identified HLA-C-restricted CMV epitopes were used, and well-studied HLA-B-restricted CMV epitopes were used as well. Matching HLA type and CMV infection were both indicated by public TCR beta signatures.

TCRdb independently ran MiXCR on the reads; one entry per CDR3 protein. The sample lists 100,000 to 150,000 distinct CDR3 sequences; approximately 30% were seen once. The V segment lost 7 bases and the J segment 6 bases; nucleotides outside the gene matches: 12. The CDR3 has 16 amino acids. Per germline, CDR1 MDHEN and CDR2 SYDVKM. Regarding the study as a whole: Summed frequency of shared TCR beta families picked out CMV carriers who also had the relevant HLA.

Points on this clonotype: The antigen remains undetermined.

Here the sequenced sample was CD8+ T cells from cultured PBMCs, taken from culture after CMV antigen stimulation. The sequence was obtained from a human donor in good health (CMV status not recorded). Some clones in this sample may be carry-over from other donors' samples. The genes are TRBV28 and TRBJ2-1, with TRBD1 matching over 10 bases. The CDR3 reads CASTNDIGTGVNEQFF. In nucleotides, the CDR3 is TGTGCCAGCACGAATGATATCGGGACAGGGGTCAATGAGCAGTTCTTC.